A selection of T cell receptor beta chains follows, all from one sample in a study of blood T cell repertoires in COVID-19. Assay: immunoSEQ multiplex PCR; the TCRdb copy retains only in-frame clones and omits some. The data hold about 670,000 clones, with just under 90% observed a single time. The sample comprised peripheral blood. These receptors all come from a woman under 30 with acute or convalescent COVID-19. Each CDR3 is given with its conserved first and last residue. A D gene is named only where the DNA matches it firmly. A row's size may be missing; if present it is once, few, many or a size class.

J: TRBJ1-5
V: TRBV6-5
size: -
D: TRBD1
CDR3: CASRRQGNSNQPQHF
DNA: TGTGCCAGCAGACGACAGGGGAATAGCAATCAGCCCCAGCATTTT

J: TRBJ1-2
V: TRBV30
size: -
D: -
CDR3: CAWSVVSRLSGYTF
DNA: TGTGCCTGGAGTGTAGTCAGTCGCCTGTCTGGCTACACCTTC

J: TRBJ1-5
V: TRBV3-1/TRBV3-2
size: -
D: TRBD1
CDR3: CASSGRGSNAQHF
DNA: TGTGCCAGCAGCGGCAGGGGGTCAAATGCCCAGCATTTT

J: TRBJ1-2
V: TRBV7-2
size: -
D: TRBD1
CDR3: CASSAGTVYGYTF
DNA: TGTGCCAGCAGCGCCGGGACAGTCTATGGCTACACCTTC

J: TRBJ1-2
V: TRBV29-1
size: -
D: TRBD1
CDR3: CSVDARTGARFYYGYTF
DNA: TGCAGCGTTGACGCCAGGACAGGTGCCCGATTTTACTATGGCTACACCTTC

J: TRBJ1-2
V: TRBV6-6
size: -
D: -
CDR3: CASSSSATPYGYTF
DNA: TGTGCCAGCAGTTCTAGTGCGACGCCTTATGGCTACACCTTC

J: TRBJ1-2
V: TRBV5-1
size: -
D: -
CDR3: CASSLAQGGGYGYTF
DNA: TGCGCCAGCAGCTTGGCGCAGGGAGGCGGTTATGGCTACACCTTC

J: TRBJ2-3
V: TRBV24-1
size: once
D: TRBD2
CDR3: CATSDRSGTSGFTDTQYF
DNA: TGTGCCACCAGTGACCGTTCCGGGACTAGCGGATTCACAGATACGCAGTATTTT

J: TRBJ1-1
V: TRBV30
size: -
D: -
CDR3: CAWSVQGWAFF
DNA: TGTGCCTGGAGTGTACAGGGATGGGCTTTCTTT

J: TRBJ2-3
V: TRBV27
size: -
D: TRBD1
CDR3: CASSLSWTGADTQYF
DNA: TGTGCCAGCAGTTTATCCTGGACAGGGGCAGATACGCAGTATTTT

J: TRBJ1-5
V: TRBV7-9
size: -
D: TRBD1
CDR3: CASSPVGTGMQPQHF
DNA: TGTGCCAGCAGCCCCGTGGGGACAGGGATGCAGCCCCAGCATTTT

J: TRBJ1-4
V: TRBV5-1
size: -
D: -
CDR3: CASSAGQTPNEKLFF
DNA: TGCGCCAGCAGCGCCGGACAGACCCCTAATGAAAAACTGTTTTTT

J: TRBJ1-1
V: TRBV5-4
size: -
D: -
CDR3: CASSPPRGGLTAEAFF
DNA: TGTGCCAGCAGCCCACCGAGGGGGGGCCTAACCGCTGAAGCTTTCTTT

J: TRBJ2-3
V: TRBV11-1
size: few
D: -
CDR3: CASSFGGRTDTQYF
DNA: TGTGCCAGCAGCTTCGGGGGACGCACAGATACGCAGTATTTT

J: TRBJ2-1
V: TRBV6-4
size: few
D: -
CDR3: CASSDSGEAGPQFF
DNA: TGTGCCAGCAGTGACTCGGGCGAGGCGGGGCCACAGTTCTTC